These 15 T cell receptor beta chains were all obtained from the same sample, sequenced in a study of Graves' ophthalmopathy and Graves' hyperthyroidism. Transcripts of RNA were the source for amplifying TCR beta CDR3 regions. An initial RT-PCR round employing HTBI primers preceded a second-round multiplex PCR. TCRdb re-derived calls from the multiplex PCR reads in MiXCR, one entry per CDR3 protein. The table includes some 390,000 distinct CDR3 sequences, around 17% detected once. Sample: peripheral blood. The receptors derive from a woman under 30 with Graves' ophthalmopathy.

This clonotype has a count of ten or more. CDR3 amino acids: CASSGATTEAFF. The CDR3 DNA sequence: TGCGCCAGCTCCGGGGCGACCACTGAAGCTTTCTTT. The chain combines TRBV4-1 with TRBJ1-1, with a weak D call TRBD1 (5 bases). The V and J ends lost 8 bases and 4 bases respectively, with 11 bases between them. Germline values: CDR1 MGHRA, CDR2 YSYEKL. CDR3 length: 12 amino acids.

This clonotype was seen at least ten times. The CDR3 DNA reads TGTGCCAGCTCAGTAATCAGAGGGGCAGGAGAGACCCAGTACTTC. It codes for CASSVIRGAGETQYF. This chain links TRBV18 with TRBJ2-5; tentatively, D is TRBD1 or TRBD2 (5 bases each). The CDR3 totals 15 residues. Trimming removed 5 bases at V and 4 bases at J, with 17 bases between. Per germline, CDR1 KGHSH and CDR2 LQKENI.

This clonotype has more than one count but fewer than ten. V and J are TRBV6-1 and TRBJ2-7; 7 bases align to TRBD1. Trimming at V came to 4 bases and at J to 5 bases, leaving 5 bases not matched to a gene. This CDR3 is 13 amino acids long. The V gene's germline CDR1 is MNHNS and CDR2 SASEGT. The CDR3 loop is CASSGQGFHEQYF. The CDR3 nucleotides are TGTGCCAGCAGTGGACAGGGTTTCCACGAGCAGTACTTC.

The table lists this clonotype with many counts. The CDR3 sequence: CASIKDGGNQPQHF. CDR3 in DNA: TGTGCCAGCATTAAAGACGGGGGCAATCAGCCCCAGCATTTT. The chain recombines TRBV2 with TRBJ1-5; no firm D call. V was pared by 7 bases and J by 2 bases, with 12 bases between. The germline V gene encodes CDR1 SNHLY and CDR2 FYNNEI. The length of the CDR3 is 14 residues.

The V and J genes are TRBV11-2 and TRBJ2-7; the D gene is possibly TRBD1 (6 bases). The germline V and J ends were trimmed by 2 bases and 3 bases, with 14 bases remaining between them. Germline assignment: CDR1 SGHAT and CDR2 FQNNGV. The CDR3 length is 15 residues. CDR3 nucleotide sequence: TGTGCCAGCAGCTTAAGGCAGGGGTCCGTCTACGAGCAGTACTTC. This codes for CASSLRQGSVYEQYF.

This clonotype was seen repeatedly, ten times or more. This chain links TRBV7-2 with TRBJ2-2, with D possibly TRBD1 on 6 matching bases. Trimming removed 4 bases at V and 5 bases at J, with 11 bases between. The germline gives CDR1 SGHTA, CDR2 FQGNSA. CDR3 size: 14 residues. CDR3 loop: CASSSRQETGELFF. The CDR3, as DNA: TGTGCCAGCAGCTCAAGACAGGAGACCGGGGAGCTGTTTTTT.

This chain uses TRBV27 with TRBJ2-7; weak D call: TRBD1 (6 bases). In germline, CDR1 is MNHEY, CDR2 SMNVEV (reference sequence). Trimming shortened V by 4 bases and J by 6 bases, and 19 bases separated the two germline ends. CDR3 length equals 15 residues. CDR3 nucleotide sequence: TGTGCCAGCAGTTCAAATCTACAGGGCTTGAGCGAGCAGTACTTC. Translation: CASSSNLQGLSEQYF.

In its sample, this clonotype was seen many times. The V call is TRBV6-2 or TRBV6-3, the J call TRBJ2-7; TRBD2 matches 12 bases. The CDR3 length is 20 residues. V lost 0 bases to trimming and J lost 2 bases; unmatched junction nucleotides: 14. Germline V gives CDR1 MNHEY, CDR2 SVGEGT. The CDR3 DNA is TGTGCCAGCAGTTACTCGACGGGCAGGGAGACTAGCGGGAGCCCCTACGAGCAGTACTTC. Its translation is CASSYSTGRETSGSPYEQYF.

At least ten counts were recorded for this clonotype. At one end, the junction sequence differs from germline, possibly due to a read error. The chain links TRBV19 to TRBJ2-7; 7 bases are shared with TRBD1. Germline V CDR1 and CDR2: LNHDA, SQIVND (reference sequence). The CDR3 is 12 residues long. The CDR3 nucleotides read TGTGCCAGTAGTAGAACAGGGGAGTGGCGCCACTTC. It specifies CASSRTGEWRHF.

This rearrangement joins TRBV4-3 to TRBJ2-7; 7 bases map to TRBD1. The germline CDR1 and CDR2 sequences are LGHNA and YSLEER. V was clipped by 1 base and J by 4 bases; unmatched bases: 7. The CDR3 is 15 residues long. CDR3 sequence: CASSQAWGQSYEQYF. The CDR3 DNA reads TGCGCCAGCAGCCAAGCGTGGGGACAGTCTTACGAGCAGTACTTC.

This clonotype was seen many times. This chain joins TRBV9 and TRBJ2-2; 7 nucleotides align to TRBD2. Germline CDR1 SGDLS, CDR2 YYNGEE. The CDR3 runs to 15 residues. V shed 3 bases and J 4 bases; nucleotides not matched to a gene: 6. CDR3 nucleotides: TGTGCCAGCAGCGACGGCGGGAGAGTCACCGGGGAGCTGTTTTTT. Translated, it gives CASSDGGRVTGELFF.

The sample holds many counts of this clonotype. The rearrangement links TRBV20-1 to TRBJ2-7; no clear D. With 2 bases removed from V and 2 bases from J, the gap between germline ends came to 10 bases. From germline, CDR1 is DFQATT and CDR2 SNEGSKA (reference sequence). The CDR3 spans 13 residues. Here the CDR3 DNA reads TGCAGTGCTAGACCGACTGACACCTACGAGCAGTACTTC. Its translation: CSARPTDTYEQYF.

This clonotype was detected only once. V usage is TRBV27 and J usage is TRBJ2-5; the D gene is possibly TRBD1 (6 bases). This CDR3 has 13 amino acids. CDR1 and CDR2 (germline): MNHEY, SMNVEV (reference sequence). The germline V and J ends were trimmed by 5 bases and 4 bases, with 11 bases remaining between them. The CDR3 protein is CASSLRGVETQYF. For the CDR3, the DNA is TGTGCCAGCAGTCTCAGGGGTGTAGAGACCCAGTACTTC.

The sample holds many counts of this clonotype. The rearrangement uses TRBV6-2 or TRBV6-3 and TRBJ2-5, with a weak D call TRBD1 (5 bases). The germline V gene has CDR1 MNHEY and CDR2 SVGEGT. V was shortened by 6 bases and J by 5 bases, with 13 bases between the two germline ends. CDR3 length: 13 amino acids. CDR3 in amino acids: CASRRQGQETQYF. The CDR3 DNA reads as TGTGCCAGCAGACGGCAGGGCCAGGAGACCCAGTACTTC.

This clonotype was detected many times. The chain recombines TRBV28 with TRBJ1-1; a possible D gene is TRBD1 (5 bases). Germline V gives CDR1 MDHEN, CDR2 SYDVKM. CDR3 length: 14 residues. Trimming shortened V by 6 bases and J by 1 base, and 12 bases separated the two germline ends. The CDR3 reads CASSRGLGNTEAFF. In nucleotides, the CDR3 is TGTGCCAGCAGCCGGGGCCTCGGGAACACTGAAGCTTTCTTT.